One TCR beta chain is described in this entry. Its cognate antigen is unknown. Previously, flow cytometry had revealed CD8+CD57+ cell expansion in the patients chosen for sequencing. No therapy had been given to the patients at the time of blood sampling. The data were obtained in a study of CD8+CD57+ T cells in acquired aplastic anemia. Across the study: Isolated CD4+ and CD8+ cells, once sorted, yielded DNA averaging around 3 ug. Study-wide results and caveats: Patients shared about 30 CD8+ CDR3 sequences with controls.

Deletions cut 5 bases from V and 4 bases from J, with 12 bases between. The CDR3 runs 14 residues. Germline-derived CDR1 and CDR2 are SGHTA and FQGNSA. TCR beta VDJ and CDR3 profiling used genomic DNA as template. In TCRdb, the reads were re-called with MiXCR into one record per CDR3 protein. Found here are about 180,000 distinct CDR3 sequences, more than 45% of them singletons; the top ten hold 0.85% to 1.3%. The chain recombines TRBV7-2 with TRBJ1-3; perhaps TRBD1 as D (5 bases). This clonotype was obtained from a human donor with aplastic anemia. The specimen was sorted CD4+, CD8+, or CD8+CD57+ T cells (not recorded which) from PBMCs. Here the CDR3 DNA reads TGTGCCAGCAGCCCCACAGGAAAGGGAAACACCATATATTTT. Residues: CASSPTGKGNTIYF.